Below, 13 T cell receptor beta chains from the same sample are listed, as sequenced in a study of T cells in narcolepsy. The protocol was immunoSEQ multiplex PCR, while the TCRdb copy is restricted to in-frame clones and leaves out a portion. Here the sample spans some 32,000 clones, 78% being singletons. Source material: CD45RA- memory CD4+ T cells from PBMCs. The receptor source for this set is a human donor with narcolepsy.

This clone was recorded a few times. The V call is TRBV2, the J call TRBJ2-3; 9 bases map to TRBD2. Unmatched junction bases numbered 4, after V lost 6 bases and J lost 3 bases. Germline V gives CDR1 SNHLY, CDR2 FYNNEI. This CDR3 spans 14 amino acids. The CDR3 region has the DNA TGTGCCAGCAGGCGGGAGGGTAGGACAGATACGCAGTATTTT. Encoded protein: CASRREGRTDTQYF.

V usage is TRBV4-2 and J usage is TRBJ1-2; 7 bases are a match to TRBD1. Trimming cost V 5 bases and J 2 bases; bases outside gene matches: 5. The CDR3 length is 14 residues. The germline V gene encodes CDR1 LGHNA and CDR2 YNFKEQ. The CDR3 spells CASSLVGQNYGYTF. The CDR3, as DNA: TGTGCCAGCAGCTTGGTGGGACAGAACTATGGCTACACCTTC.

A single count supports this clone. The rearrangement uses TRBV5-1 and TRBJ2-5; possibly TRBD1 or TRBD2 for D (6 bases each). V lost 4 bases to trimming and J lost 5 bases, with 15 bases between them. The germline gives CDR1 SGHRS, CDR2 YFSETQ. The CDR3 length is 14 residues. This CDR3 is CASSPVRRGETQYF. The CDR3 DNA is TGCGCCAGCAGCCCGGTGAGGAGGGGGGAGACCCAGTACTTC.

The chain couples TRBV5-8 to TRBJ2-1, with D maybe TRBD2 (6 bases). The V end was cut by 2 bases, the J end by 5 bases, with 17 bases between. Germline V gene sequence: CDR1 SGHTS, CDR2 YDEGEE. The CDR3 consists of 16 residues. The CDR3 is CASSLRSGLNNNEQFF. The DNA of the CDR3 is TGTGCCAGCAGCTTAAGGTCGGGACTCAACAACAATGAGCAGTTCTTC.

DNA for the CDR3: TGCGCCAGCAGCCAAGGGGAGACAGGGGTTTCGGGTGATGGCTACACCTTC. Its translation is CASSQGETGVSGDGYTF. V is TRBV4-1 and J is TRBJ1-2; 8 bases are a match to TRBD1. The J segment lost 6 bases and the V segment lost 1 base, leaving 13 bases of the junction unmatched. CDR1 MGHRA and CDR2 YSYEKL come from the germline V gene. CDR3 size: 17 residues.

The gene calls are TRBV7-2 and TRBJ1-1; TRBD1 is a possible D gene (5 bases). Trimming took off 5 bases at V and 11 bases at J, with 18 bases between the two ends. Germline CDR1 SGHTA, CDR2 FQGNSA. The CDR3 is 13 residues long. CDR3 DNA: TGTGCCAGCAGCGCAGGGCGGGTGCCCCGGGCTTTCTTT. It is translated as CASSAGRVPRAFF.

The chain has TRBV11-2 and TRBJ2-3, with TRBD2 identical over 12 bases. J was trimmed by 6 bases and V by 5 bases; bases with no gene match: 6. This CDR3 is 15 amino acids long. Germline V lookup: CDR1 SGHAT, CDR2 FQNNGV. The CDR3 loop reads CASSDSSGGADTQYF. CDR3 DNA: TGTGCCAGCAGCGACTCTAGCGGGGGGGCGGATACGCAGTATTTT. Variable domain in full (rest from reference TRBV11-2 and TRBJ2-3): EAGVAQSPRYKIIEKRQSVAFWCNPISGHATLYWYQQILGQGPKLLIQFQNNGVVDDSQLPKDRFSAERLKGVDSTLKIQPAKLEDSAVYLCASSDSSGGADTQYFGPGTRLTVL.

The rearrangement links TRBV19 to TRBJ2-7; 8 bases map to TRBD1. Germline V gene sequence: CDR1 LNHDA, CDR2 SQIVND (reference sequence). The CDR3 is 16 amino acids. With 8 bases clipped from V and 4 bases from J, the junction kept 16 bases outside the gene matches. The CDR3 spells CASSDSLDRDWYEQYF. In nucleotides, the CDR3 is TGTGCCAGTTCCGACTCCCTGGACAGGGATTGGTACGAGCAGTACTTC.

The chain joins TRBV6-5 to TRBJ2-7; either TRBD1 or TRBD2 may fit D (6 bases each). The germline V and J ends were trimmed by 5 bases and 2 bases, with 10 bases remaining between them. Per germline, CDR1 MNHEY and CDR2 SVGAGI. The CDR3 is 13 amino acids. As DNA, the CDR3 is TGTGCCAGCAGTGAAGGGGGGCCCTACGAGCAGTACTTC. Translated: CASSEGGPYEQYF.

The V gene is TRBV15, the J gene TRBJ2-1; weak D call: TRBD1 (5 bases). Looked up from germline, CDR1 is LNHNV and CDR2 is YYDKDF (reference sequence). V was shortened by 1 base and J by 4 bases, with 11 bases between the two germline ends. The CDR3 consists of 15 residues. The CDR3 DNA reads TGTGCCACCAGCAGAGCTCCCCAGGGATACAATGAGCAGTTCTTC. It encodes CATSRAPQGYNEQFF.

Judged by abundance, this clone is medium-sized (0.01 to 0.1%). The V call is TRBV10-3, the J call TRBJ1-3; possibly TRBD1 for D (5 bases). CDR3 length: 16 amino acids. Deletions cut 7 bases from V and 0 bases from J, with 16 bases between. The germline V gene encodes CDR1 ENHRY and CDR2 SYGVKD. CDR3 loop: CAIMGLGGPSGNTIYF. The CDR3 nucleotides read TGTGCCATCATGGGCCTGGGGGGTCCCTCTGGAAACACCATATATTTT.

The genes are TRBV9 and TRBJ2-2; D unclear. V lost 0 bases, J lost 6 bases, and 6 bases lay in between. This CDR3 region has 13 residues. Looked up from germline, CDR1 is SGDLS and CDR2 is YYNGEE. In DNA, the CDR3 is TGTGCCAGCAGCGTAGCACCCTCCGGGGAGCTGTTTTTT. Its protein is CASSVAPSGELFF.

The chain links TRBV30 to TRBJ2-1; D might be TRBD2 (5 bases). CDR1 is GTSNPN, CDR2 SVGIG, per germline (reference sequence). CDR3 length: 13 residues. V was pared by 4 bases and J by 0 bases, with 7 bases between. CDR3 sequence reads: CAWTGNSYNEQFF. CDR3 nucleotide sequence: TGTGCCTGGACGGGGAACTCCTACAATGAGCAGTTCTTC.